Presented here are 5 T cell receptor beta chains from one specimen sequenced in a study of technical replicates of blood from a few donors. Sequenced by immunoSEQ multiplex PCR; TCRdb stores in-frame clones only, minus some. The data contain about 50,000 clones, roughly 92% of them singletons. The sample was PBMCs. The receptors derive from a human donor in good health. Some clones in this sample may be carry-over from other donors' samples.

V usage is TRBV7-2 and J usage is TRBJ1-1; tentatively, D is TRBD1 (6 bases). The V and J ends lost 6 bases and 7 bases respectively, with 18 bases between them. Looked up from germline, CDR1 is SGHTA and CDR2 is FQGNSA. The CDR3 covers 14 residues. In DNA, the CDR3 is TGTGCCAGCAGAGGGGGGGGTCCAAGGGTTGAAGCTTTCTTT. Its protein product is CASRGGGPRVEAFF.

The chain carries TRBV5-1 and TRBJ2-7; 11 bases line up with TRBD2. The CDR3 runs 15 residues. V shed 0 bases and J 7 bases; nucleotides not matched to a gene: 6. CDR1 is SGHRS and CDR2 is YFSETQ in the germline V gene. CDR3 protein: CASSLALAGGREQYF. Written as DNA, the CDR3 is TGCGCCAGCAGCTTGGCCCTAGCGGGAGGTCGGGAGCAGTACTTC.

The chain couples TRBV7-2 to TRBJ2-7; 8 nucleotides line up with TRBD1. The V and J ends lost 5 bases and 7 bases, in that order; junction bases with no gene match: 13. The germline V gene encodes CDR1 SGHTA and CDR2 FQGNSA. The CDR3 spans 15 residues. The CDR3 reads CASSSARDRGWEQYF. The CDR3 nucleotides are TGTGCCAGCAGCAGCGCTAGAGACAGGGGATGGGAGCAGTACTTC.

This chain connects TRBV4-1 to TRBJ2-7; tentative D call: TRBD2 (5 bases). From germline, CDR1 is MGHRA and CDR2 YSYEKL. CDR3 length: 15 residues. The V end was cut by 6 bases, the J end by 2 bases, with 17 bases between. The CDR3 protein is CASSGRVSGTYEQYF. The CDR3 DNA reads as TGCGCCAGCAGTGGCCGGGTTTCGGGAACCTACGAGCAGTACTTC.

The J gene is TRBJ2-2, the V gene TRBV19; the match to TRBD2 covers 8 bases. Germline CDR1 is LNHDA and CDR2 is SQIVND (reference sequence). V dropped 5 bases and J dropped 1; count of bases not matched to a gene: 0. The CDR3 contains 14 residues. This CDR3 is CASSGTRNTGELFF. CDR3 DNA: TGTGCCAGTAGTGGGACTAGGAACACCGGGGAGCTGTTTTTT.